This T cell receptor (beta chain) was profiled in a study of memory CD4+ T cells and cytomegalovirus serostatus. Notes on the study in general: Repertoires predicted CMV serostatus with median bootstrapped AUC of 0.95. CD4+ memory repertoires contained 67 of 164 reported CMV TCRbeta sequences.

Libraries were prepared by immunoSEQ multiplex PCR; TCRdb keeps only in-frame clonotypes and omits some of them. The table has 50,000 to 65,000 clones, 70% to 85% seen once. This clone was detected only a few times. The antigen is undetermined. The germline V and J ends were trimmed by 5 bases and 4 bases, with 14 bases remaining between them. CDR1 is SGHTA and CDR2 is FQGNSA in the germline V gene. CDR3 length: 14 residues. Single viable CD3+CD4+CD8-CD45RO+ cells were sorted as the memory CD4+ T cells. Serostatus was set by detecting CMV pp150, pp28, p38, p52 IgG. Sequenced input: memory CD4+ T cells from blood. This chain connects TRBV7-2 to TRBJ1-2, with D maybe TRBD1 (5 bases). This clonotype originated in an adult in good health and CMV-seropositive. CDR3 in DNA: TGTGCCAGCAGCGCCCAGCCAGGGAGCTATGGCTACACCTTC. Protein: CASSAQPGSYGYTF.